These 26 T cell receptor beta chains were all obtained from the same sample, sequenced in a study of monozygotic twins with inflammatory bowel disease. TCRdb derives one entry per CDR3 protein from the 5' RACE reads, leaving out DNA. Its listing shows 350,000 to 550,000 distinct CDR3 sequences. Sequencing input: blood. All receptors come from a human donor with ulcerative colitis or Crohn's disease, or a healthy co-twin of an affected twin (not recorded which).

This chain connects TRBV2 to TRBJ2-1. From germline, CDR1 is SNHLY and CDR2 FYNNEI. The CDR3 covers 14 residues. This chain's CDR3 is CASSSESSYNEQFF. Full variable domain (rest looked up from reference TRBV2 and TRBJ2-1): EPEVTQTPSHQVTQMGQEVILRCVPISNHLYFYWYRQILGQKVEFLVSFYNNEISEKSEIFDDQFSVERPDGSNFTLKIRSTKLEDSAMYFCASSSESSYNEQFFGPGTRLTVL.

V usage is TRBV5-1 and J usage is TRBJ1-2. CDR3 length equals 13 residues. The germline gives CDR1 SGHRS, CDR2 YFSETQ. Here the CDR3 reads CASSPEGLYGYTF.

This sequence joins TRBV29-1 and TRBJ2-7; there is no DNA to check the TCRdb D call of TRBD1. The CDR3 totals 12 residues. The germline V gene encodes CDR1 SQVTM and CDR2 ANQGSEA. This CDR3 reads CSASTVSYEQYF.

V is TRBV12-3 or TRBV12-4 and J is TRBJ1-2; TCRdb reports TRBD1, a call that lacks DNA to check it against. The CDR3 loop spans 15 amino acids. The CDR3 sequence: CASTARGLEHYGYTF.

V usage is TRBV12-3 or TRBV12-4 and J usage is TRBJ2-2; the TRBD2 assignment by TCRdb is unverifiable without DNA. This CDR3 comprises 15 residues. The chain's CDR3 is CASSRQPTITGELFF.

The genes are TRBV18 and TRBJ1-1; the TCRdb D gene call, TRBD1, has no DNA to confirm it. Germline-derived CDR1 and CDR2 are KGHSH and LQKENI. The CDR3 runs 14 residues. CDR3 sequence: CASRTSGGGTEAFF.

The genes are TRBV20-1 and TRBJ2-3; without DNA, the TCRdb call of TRBD2 cannot be checked. The germline V gene has CDR1 DFQATT and CDR2 SNEGSKA (reference sequence). The CDR3 has 15 residues. CDR3 sequence: CSATREALSTDTQYF.

The chain employs TRBV3-1 and TRBJ2-1. CDR3 length: 16 amino acids. Germline V gene lookup returns CDR1 LGHDT and CDR2 YNNKEL (reference sequence). The CDR3 sequence is CASSQEPAGPGNEQFF.

The chain couples TRBV28 to TRBJ2-5; the TRBD1 assignment by TCRdb is unverifiable without DNA. CDR1 is MDHEN and CDR2 is SYDVKM in the germline V gene. The CDR3 is 12 amino acids. The CDR3 here is CASSPGGETQYF.

This sequence joins TRBV11-2 and TRBJ2-3; with no DNA, the TCRdb D assignment of TRBD2 cannot be verified. This CDR3 region has 21 residues. Per germline, CDR1 SGHAT and CDR2 FQNNGV. This CDR3 is CASSLGFGTSGNQQSWDTQYF.

This chain links TRBV5-1 with TRBJ2-7; no DNA is available, so the TRBD1 call from TCRdb remains unchecked. Germline CDR1 reads SGHRS; CDR2 reads YFSETQ. This CDR3 contains 14 residues. This CDR3 is CASSPGQRVSEQYF.

This chain uses TRBV3-1 with TRBJ2-5; the TCRdb D gene call, TRBD1, has no DNA to confirm it. Germline CDR1 is LGHDT and CDR2 is YNNKEL (reference sequence). The CDR3 is made up of 14 amino acids. The CDR3 is CASSPNRARETQYF.

The chain couples TRBV20-1 to TRBJ2-1. The CDR3 is 13 residues long. The germline CDR1 and CDR2 sequences are DFQATT and SNEGSKA (reference sequence). The CDR3 sequence is CSGSTSSYNEQFF.

V gene TRBV20-1 combines with J gene TRBJ2-5; absent DNA, TCRdb's TRBD1 call cannot be checked. There are 18 residues in the CDR3. Germline V gene sequence: CDR1 DFQATT, CDR2 SNEGSKA (reference sequence). CDR3 in amino acids: CSASPRGSGQVPKETQYF.

The V gene is TRBV5-1, the J gene TRBJ1-2; the TCRdb D gene call, TRBD1, has no DNA to confirm it. Germline V gene data show CDR1 as SGHRS and CDR2 as YFSETQ. CDR3 length: 16 amino acids. The CDR3 protein is CASSSGGARELYGYTF.

The J gene is TRBJ1-1, the V gene TRBV21-1. TRBV21-1 is a listed pseudogene. This CDR3 comprises 17 residues. The CDR3 protein is CASSKTGRPRKNTEAFF.

V is TRBV27 and J is TRBJ1-2; checking the TCRdb D call of TRBD1 is not possible without DNA. There are 19 residues in the CDR3. Germline CDR1 reads MNHEY; CDR2 reads SMNVEV (reference sequence). CDR3 sequence reads: CASSLSDAPRGQGYYGYTF.

The rearrangement uses TRBV7-6 and TRBJ2-7; TCRdb's D call of TRBD2 is untestable without DNA. The germline V gene encodes CDR1 SGHVS and CDR2 FNYEAQ. The CDR3 loop spans 16 amino acids. CDR3: CASSLGSSGASYEQYF.

The V and J genes are TRBV6-5 and TRBJ2-7; the D call of TRBD1 rests on TCRdb alone, since no DNA is present to check it. Germline V gene sequence: CDR1 MNHEY, CDR2 SVGAGI. This CDR3 has 16 residues. CDR3 loop: CASSSPLSRGAYEQYF.

The J gene is TRBJ2-1, the V gene TRBV20-1; TCRdb calls TRBD1, which cannot be checked without DNA. Germline V gene lookup returns CDR1 DFQATT and CDR2 SNEGSKA (reference sequence). This CDR3 spans 14 amino acids. CDR3 loop: CSARKYGQPNEQFF.

The V gene is TRBV20-1, the J gene TRBJ2-4; TCRdb outputs TRBD1, but without DNA this stays unchecked. Germline V gene sequence: CDR1 DFQATT, CDR2 SNEGSKA (reference sequence). The CDR3 length is 13 residues. The CDR3 protein is CSASRTGSGIQYF.

This chain connects TRBV12-3 or TRBV12-4 to TRBJ1-1; TCRdb's D call of TRBD1 is untestable without DNA. The CDR3 sequence is 16 residues long. CDR3 sequence: CASSPRDLQGGTEAFF.

The chain combines TRBV7-2 with TRBJ2-7; TCRdb returns TRBD1, unconfirmable since there is no DNA. Germline CDR1 is SGHTA and CDR2 is FQGNSA. The length of the CDR3 is 13 residues. CDR3 region: CASTQGGFGEQYF.

The rearrangement joins TRBV30 to TRBJ2-2; TCRdb returns TRBD2, unconfirmable since there is no DNA. CDR1 is GTSNPN, CDR2 SVGIG, per germline (reference sequence). The CDR3 contains 13 residues. CDR3 region: CAFRGDPTGELFF.

This chain joins TRBV11-2 and TRBJ2-5. This CDR3 is built from 15 residues. Germline values: CDR1 SGHAT, CDR2 FQNNGV. CDR3 loop: CASSLASWAQETQYF.

This chain connects TRBV18 to TRBJ2-7; as DNA is missing, the TRBD2 call by TCRdb cannot be tested. The CDR3 covers 14 residues. CDR1 is KGHSH, CDR2 LQKENI, per germline. This chain's CDR3 is CASSPGFSGYEQYF.